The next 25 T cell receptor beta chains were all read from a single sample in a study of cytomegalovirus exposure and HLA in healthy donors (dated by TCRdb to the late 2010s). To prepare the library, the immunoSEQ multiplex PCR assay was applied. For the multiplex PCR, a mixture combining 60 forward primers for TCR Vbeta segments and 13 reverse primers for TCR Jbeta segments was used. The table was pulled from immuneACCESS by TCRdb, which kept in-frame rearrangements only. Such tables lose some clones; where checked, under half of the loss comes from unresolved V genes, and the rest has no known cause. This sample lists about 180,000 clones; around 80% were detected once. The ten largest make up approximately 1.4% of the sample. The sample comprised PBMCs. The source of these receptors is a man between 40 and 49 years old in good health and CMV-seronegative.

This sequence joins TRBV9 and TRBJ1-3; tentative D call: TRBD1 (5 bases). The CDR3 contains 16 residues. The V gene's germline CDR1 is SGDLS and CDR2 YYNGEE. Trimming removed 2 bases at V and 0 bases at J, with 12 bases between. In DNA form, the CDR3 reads TGTGCCAGCAGCGTTTCCCCCGACAGCTCTGGAAACACCATATATTTT. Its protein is CASSVSPDSSGNTIYF.

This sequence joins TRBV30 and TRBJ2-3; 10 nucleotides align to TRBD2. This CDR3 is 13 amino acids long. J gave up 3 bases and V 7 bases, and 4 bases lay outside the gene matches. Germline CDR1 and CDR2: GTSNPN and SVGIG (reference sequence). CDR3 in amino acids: CAFRTSGTDTQYF. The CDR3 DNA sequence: TGTGCCTTTAGGACTAGCGGTACAGATACGCAGTATTTT.

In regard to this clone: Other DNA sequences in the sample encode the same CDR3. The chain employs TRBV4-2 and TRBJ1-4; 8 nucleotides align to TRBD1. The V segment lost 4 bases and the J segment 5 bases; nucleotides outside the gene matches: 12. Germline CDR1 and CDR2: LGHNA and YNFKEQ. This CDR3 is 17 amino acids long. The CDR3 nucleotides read TGTGCCAGCAGCCCCGCCCCGGGGACAGGTGAAAATGAAAAACTGTTTTTT. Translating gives CASSPAPGTGENEKLFF.

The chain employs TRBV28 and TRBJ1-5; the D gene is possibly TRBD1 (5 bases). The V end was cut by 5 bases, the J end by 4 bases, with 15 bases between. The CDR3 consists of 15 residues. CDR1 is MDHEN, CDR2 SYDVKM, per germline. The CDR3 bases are TGTGCCAGCAGTCCCTCCTACAGACAGAATCAGCCCCAGCATTTT. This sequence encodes CASSPSYRQNQPQHF.

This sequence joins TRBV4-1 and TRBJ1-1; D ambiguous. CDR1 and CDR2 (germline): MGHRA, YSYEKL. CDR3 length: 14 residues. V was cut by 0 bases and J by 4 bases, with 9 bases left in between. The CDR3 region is CASSQDMGGTEAFF. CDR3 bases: TGCGCCAGCAGCCAAGATATGGGAGGCACTGAAGCTTTCTTT.

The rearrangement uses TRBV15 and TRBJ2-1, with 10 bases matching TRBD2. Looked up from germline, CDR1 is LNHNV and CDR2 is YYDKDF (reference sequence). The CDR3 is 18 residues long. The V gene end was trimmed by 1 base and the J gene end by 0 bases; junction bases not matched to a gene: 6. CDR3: CATSRGLSSGGSYNEQFF. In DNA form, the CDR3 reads TGTGCCACCAGCAGAGGTCTGTCTAGCGGGGGCTCCTACAATGAGCAGTTCTTC.

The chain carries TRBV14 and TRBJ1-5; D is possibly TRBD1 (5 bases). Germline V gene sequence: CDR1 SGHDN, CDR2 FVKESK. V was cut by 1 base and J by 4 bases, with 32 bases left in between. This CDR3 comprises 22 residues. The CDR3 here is CASSQAHRGEPEDGSGNQPQHF. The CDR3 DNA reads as TGTGCCAGCAGCCAAGCCCACCGGGGGGAGCCAGAGGATGGCAGCGGAAATCAGCCCCAGCATTTT.

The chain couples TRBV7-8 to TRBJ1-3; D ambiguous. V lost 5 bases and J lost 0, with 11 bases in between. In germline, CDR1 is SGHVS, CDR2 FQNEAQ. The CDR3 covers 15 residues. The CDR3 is CASSHSYSSGNTIYF. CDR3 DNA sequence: TGTGCCAGCAGCCATTCTTACAGCTCTGGAAACACCATATATTTT.

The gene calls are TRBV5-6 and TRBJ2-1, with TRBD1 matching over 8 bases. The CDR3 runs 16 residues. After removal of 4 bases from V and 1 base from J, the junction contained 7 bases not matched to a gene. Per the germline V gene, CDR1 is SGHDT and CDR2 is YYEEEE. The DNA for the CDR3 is TGTGCCAGCAGCCAACCGGACAGGGTTTCCTACAATGAGCAGTTCTTC. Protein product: CASSQPDRVSYNEQFF.

The CDR3 DNA is TGTGCCAGCAGTGAGACCTTAGCGGGAGGCATACACGAGCAGTACTTC. It encodes CASSETLAGGIHEQYF. This rearrangement joins TRBV6-1 to TRBJ2-7; 10 bases are shared with TRBD2. The CDR3 has 16 amino acids. Germline lookup yields CDR1 MNHNS and CDR2 SASEGT. The J segment lost 5 bases and the V segment lost 3 bases, leaving 10 bases of the junction unmatched.

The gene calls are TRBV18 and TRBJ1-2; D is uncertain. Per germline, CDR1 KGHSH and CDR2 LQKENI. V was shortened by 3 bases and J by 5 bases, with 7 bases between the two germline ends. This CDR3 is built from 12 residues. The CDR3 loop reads CASSPSGYGYTF. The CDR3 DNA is TGTGCCAGCTCACCGAGTGGTTATGGCTACACCTTC.

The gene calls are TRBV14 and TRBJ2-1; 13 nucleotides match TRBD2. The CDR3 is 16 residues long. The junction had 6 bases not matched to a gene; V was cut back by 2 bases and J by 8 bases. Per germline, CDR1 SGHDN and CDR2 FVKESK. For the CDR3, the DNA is TGTGCCAGCAGCCAATCACTAGCGGGGGGGATCGATGAGCAGTTCTTC. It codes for CASSQSLAGGIDEQFF. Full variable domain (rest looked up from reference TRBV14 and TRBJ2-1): EAGVTQFPSHSVIEKGQTVTLRCDPISGHDNLYWYRRVMGKEIKFLLHFVKESKQDESGMPNNRFLAERTGGTYSTLKVQPAELEDSGVYFCASSQSLAGGIDEQFFGPGTRLTVL.

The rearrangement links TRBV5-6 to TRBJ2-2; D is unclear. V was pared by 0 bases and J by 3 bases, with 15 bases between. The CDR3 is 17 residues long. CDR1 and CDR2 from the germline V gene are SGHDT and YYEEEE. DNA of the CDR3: TGTGCCAGCAGCTTGGAAATAAGTGTACTGCACACCGGGGAGCTGTTTTTT. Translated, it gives CASSLEISVLHTGELFF.

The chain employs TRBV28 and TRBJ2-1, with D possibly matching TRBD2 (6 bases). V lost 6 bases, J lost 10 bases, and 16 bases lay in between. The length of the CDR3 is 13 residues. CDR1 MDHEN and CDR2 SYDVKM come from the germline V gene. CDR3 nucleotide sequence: TGTGCCAGCAGACCTACTAGCTCTAGGGAGCAGTTCTTC. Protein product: CASRPTSSREQFF.

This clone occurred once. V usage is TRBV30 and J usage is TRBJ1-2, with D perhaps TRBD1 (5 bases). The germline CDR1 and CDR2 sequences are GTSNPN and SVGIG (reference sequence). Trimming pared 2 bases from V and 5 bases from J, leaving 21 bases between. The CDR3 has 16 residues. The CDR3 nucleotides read TGTGCCTGGAGTAGCCCACGGGGGATGCAGACATATGGCTACACCTTC. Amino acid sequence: CAWSSPRGMQTYGYTF.

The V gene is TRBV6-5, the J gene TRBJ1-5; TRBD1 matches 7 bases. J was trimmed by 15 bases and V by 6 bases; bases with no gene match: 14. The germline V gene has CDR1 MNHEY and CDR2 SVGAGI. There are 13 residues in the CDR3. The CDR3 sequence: CASSPRDSRNRHF. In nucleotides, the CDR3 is TGTGCCAGCAGCCCCCGGGACAGCCGGAATAGGCATTTT.

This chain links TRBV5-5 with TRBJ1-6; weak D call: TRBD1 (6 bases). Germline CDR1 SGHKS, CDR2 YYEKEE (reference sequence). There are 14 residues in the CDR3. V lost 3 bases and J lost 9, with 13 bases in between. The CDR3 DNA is TGTGCCAGCAGCTCCGGGGGGGGGCCTTCACCCCTCCACTTT. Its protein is CASSSGGGPSPLHF. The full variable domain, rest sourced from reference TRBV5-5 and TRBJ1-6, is DAGVTQSPTHLIKTRGQQVTLRCSPISGHKSVSWYQQVLGQGPQFIFQYYEKEERGRGNFPDRFSARQFPNYSSELNVNALLLGDSALYLCASSSGGGPSPLHFGNGTRLTVT.

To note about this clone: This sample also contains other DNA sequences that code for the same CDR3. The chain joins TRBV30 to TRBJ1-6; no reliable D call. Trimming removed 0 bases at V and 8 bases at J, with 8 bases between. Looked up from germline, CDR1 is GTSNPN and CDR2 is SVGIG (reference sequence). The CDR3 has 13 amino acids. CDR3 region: CAWSVRVDSPLHF. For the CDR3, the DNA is TGTGCCTGGAGTGTACGAGTTGATTCACCCCTCCACTTT.

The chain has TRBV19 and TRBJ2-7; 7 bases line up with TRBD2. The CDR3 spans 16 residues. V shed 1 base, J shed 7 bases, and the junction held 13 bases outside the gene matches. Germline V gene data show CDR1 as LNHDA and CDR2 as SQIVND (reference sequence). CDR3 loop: CASSIASGGTQGEQYF. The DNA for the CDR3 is TGTGCCAGTAGTATAGCTTCGGGGGGAACGCAAGGAGAGCAGTACTTC.

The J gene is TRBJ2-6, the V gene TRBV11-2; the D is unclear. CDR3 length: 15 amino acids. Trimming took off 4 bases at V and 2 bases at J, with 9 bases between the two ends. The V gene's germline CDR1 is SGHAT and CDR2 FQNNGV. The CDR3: CASSSRGAGANVLTF. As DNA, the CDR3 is TGTGCCAGCAGCTCTAGAGGCGCTGGGGCCAACGTCCTGACTTTC.

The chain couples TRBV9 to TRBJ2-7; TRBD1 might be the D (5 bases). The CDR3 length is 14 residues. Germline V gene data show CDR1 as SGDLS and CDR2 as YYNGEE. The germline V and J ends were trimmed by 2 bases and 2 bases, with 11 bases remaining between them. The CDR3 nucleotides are TGTGCCAGCAGCGTGCGCCCAGGGACCTACGAGCAGTACTTC. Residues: CASSVRPGTYEQYF.

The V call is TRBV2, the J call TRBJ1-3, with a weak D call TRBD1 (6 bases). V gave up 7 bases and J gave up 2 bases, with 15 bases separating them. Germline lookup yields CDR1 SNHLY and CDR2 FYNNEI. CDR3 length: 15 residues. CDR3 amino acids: CASKLSGTTGNTIYF. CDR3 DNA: TGTGCCAGCAAACTCTCCGGGACAACTGGAAACACCATATATTTT.

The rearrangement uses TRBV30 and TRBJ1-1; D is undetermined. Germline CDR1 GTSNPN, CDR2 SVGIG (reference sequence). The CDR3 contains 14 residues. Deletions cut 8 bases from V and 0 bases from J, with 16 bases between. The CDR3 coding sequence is TGTGCCGGTGGGTCGGGGTCTGTGAACACTGAAGCTTTCTTT. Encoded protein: CAGGSGSVNTEAFF.

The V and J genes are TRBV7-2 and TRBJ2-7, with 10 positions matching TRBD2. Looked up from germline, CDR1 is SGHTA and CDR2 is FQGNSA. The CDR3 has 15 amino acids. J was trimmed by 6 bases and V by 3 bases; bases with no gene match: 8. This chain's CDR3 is CASSLQLAGASEQYF. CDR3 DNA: TGTGCCAGCAGCTTGCAGCTAGCGGGAGCAAGCGAGCAGTACTTC.

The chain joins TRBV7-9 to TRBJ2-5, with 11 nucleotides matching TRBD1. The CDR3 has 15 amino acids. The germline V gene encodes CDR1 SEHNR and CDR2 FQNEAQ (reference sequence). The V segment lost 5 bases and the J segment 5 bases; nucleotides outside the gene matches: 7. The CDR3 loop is CASSRDRGYTETQYF. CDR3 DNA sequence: TGTGCCAGCAGCCGGGACAGGGGGTATACGGAGACCCAGTACTTC. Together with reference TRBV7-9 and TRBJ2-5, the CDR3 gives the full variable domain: DTGVSQNPRHKITKRGQNVTFRCDPISEHNRLYWYRQTLGQGPEFLTYFQNEAQLEKSRLLSDRFSAERPKGSFSTLEIQRTEQGDSAMYLCASSRDRGYTETQYFGPGTRLLVL.